These 26 T cell receptor beta chains came from one sample sequenced in a study of OX40 agonist ivuxolimab in advanced cancers. The data were produced by immunoSEQ multiplex PCR, yet TCRdb's version contains in-frame clones alone and is incomplete. The repertoire includes tens of thousands of clones, approximately 80% of them detected once, and roughly 12% sits in the top ten. Sequenced material: CD4+ or CD8+ T cells sorted from blood, taken in a trial of the OX40 agonist ivuxolimab. These receptors originate from an adult with an advanced solid tumor such as melanoma, head and neck, liver or kidney cancer.

V usage is TRBV28 and J usage is TRBJ2-7, with D perhaps TRBD1 (5 bases). With 8 bases removed from V and 3 bases from J, the gap between germline ends came to 17 bases. The CDR3 extends over 14 amino acids. CDR1 and CDR2 from the germline V gene are MDHEN and SYDVKM. Written as DNA, the CDR3 is TGTGCCAGCGGCTTAGGGGCTACGGGCTACGAGCAGTACTTC. Residues: CASGLGATGYEQYF.

This rearrangement joins TRBV2 to TRBJ2-7; D may be TRBD1 (6 bases). Germline V gene sequence: CDR1 SNHLY, CDR2 FYNNEI. Between the trimmed V and J ends, which lost 2 bases and 0 bases, there was a span of 20 bases. CDR3 size: 18 residues. CDR3 region: CASSEKGQGPLYSYEQYV. Here the CDR3 DNA reads TGTGCCAGCAGTGAAAAGGGGCAGGGGCCCCTTTACTCCTACGAGCAGTACGTC.

The gene calls are TRBV6-5 and TRBJ1-1; D not certain. Between the trimmed V and J ends, which lost 7 bases and 8 bases, there was a span of 23 bases. From germline, CDR1 is MNHEY and CDR2 SVGAGI. The CDR3 runs to 15 residues. The CDR3 DNA reads as TGTGCCAGCAAAACACGAAGGGAGGGAACGGTCGAAGCTTTCTTT. It translates to CASKTRREGTVEAFF.

The rearrangement links TRBV2 to TRBJ2-5; 10 bases are shared with TRBD2. The CDR3 has 16 residues. In germline, CDR1 is SNHLY, CDR2 FYNNEI. J lost 5 bases, V lost 7 bases, and 13 bases had no gene match. The CDR3 spells CASTFPQRGGVETQYF. The DNA for the CDR3 is TGTGCCAGCACTTTCCCCCAGCGGGGGGGGGTGGAGACCCAGTACTTC.

The chain employs TRBV5-6 and TRBJ1-2, with TRBD1 matching 9 bases. Germline assignment: CDR1 SGHDT and CDR2 YYEEEE. V trimming: 3 bases; J trimming: 4 bases; junction bases outside the gene matches: 7. CDR3 length equals 15 residues. The CDR3 nucleotides read TGTGCCAGCAGCTACGGAGGGGGACAGGGCTATGGCTACACCTTC. Its protein is CASSYGGGQGYGYTF. The whole variable domain, filled in from reference TRBV5-6 and TRBJ1-2, reads DAGVTQSPTHLIKTRGQQVTLRCSPKSGHDTVSWYQQALGQGPQFIFQYYEEEERQRGNFPDRFSGHQFPNYSSELNVNALLLGDSALYLCASSYGGGQGYGYTFGSGTRLTVV.

The V and J genes are TRBV7-6 and TRBJ2-5; TRBD2 agrees at 9 bases. Unmatched junction bases numbered 5, after V lost 5 bases and J lost 1 base. The CDR3 is 15 amino acids. Per germline, CDR1 SGHVS and CDR2 FNYEAQ. CDR3 in DNA: TGTGCCAGCAGCCTTTCGACTAGCGGCCAAGAGACCCAGTACTTC. It specifies CASSLSTSGQETQYF.

As regards this clone: One end of the junction does not line up with germline, which may come from a read error. The chain combines TRBV5-4 with TRBJ1-1; possible D gene TRBD1, 6 bases. The CDR3 spans 15 residues. Germline CDR1 is SGHNT and CDR2 is YYREEE (reference sequence). CDR3 amino acids: CASSQEAGQGREAFF. CDR3 sequence (DNA): TGCGCCAGCAGCCAAGAGGCTGGGCAGGGGAGGGAAGCTTTCTTT.

The chain is built from TRBV19 and TRBJ2-1; tentative D call: TRBD1 (6 bases). V lost 10 bases, J lost 7 bases, and 14 bases lay in between. This CDR3 contains 12 residues. Germline lookup yields CDR1 LNHDA and CDR2 SQIVND (reference sequence). CDR3 bases: TGTGCCACCTTAAGGGGGAGAAATGAGCAGTTCTTC. Translating it yields CATLRGRNEQFF.

This clone was seen only a few times. The chain employs TRBV5-4 and TRBJ2-1; either TRBD1 or TRBD2 may supply D (5 bases each). The V end was cut by 4 bases, the J end by 0 bases, with 14 bases between. CDR1 is SGHNT and CDR2 is YYREEE in the germline V gene (reference sequence). The CDR3 extends over 16 amino acids. The CDR3 sequence: CASSPPWGSSYNEQFF. DNA for the CDR3: TGTGCCAGCAGCCCCCCATGGGGGAGCTCCTACAATGAGCAGTTCTTC.

The rearrangement links TRBV28 to TRBJ1-5; D gene ambiguous. CDR3 size: 16 residues. V was shortened by 6 bases and J by 4 bases, with 19 bases between the two germline ends. Germline V gives CDR1 MDHEN, CDR2 SYDVKM. CDR3 sequence reads: CASRGGSIGRNQPQHF. DNA of the CDR3: TGTGCCAGCAGAGGAGGATCGATCGGGCGTAATCAGCCCCAGCATTTT.

The rearrangement uses TRBV28 and TRBJ2-7; D is uncertain. In germline, CDR1 is MDHEN, CDR2 SYDVKM. V was pared by 10 bases and J by 10 bases, with 20 bases between. This CDR3 is built from 12 residues. The CDR3 protein is CATLSPVNIQYF. The CDR3 DNA is TGTGCCACTCTGTCCCCAGTCAATATTCAGTACTTC.

CDR3 residues: CASSLLSLDGYTF. The CDR3, as DNA: TGTGCCAGCAGCCTTCTGAGTTTGGACGGCTACACCTTC. The rearrangement uses TRBV14 and TRBJ1-2, with D unclear. Deletions cut 4 bases from V and 8 bases from J, with 14 bases between. Germline V CDR1 and CDR2: SGHDN, FVKESK. The CDR3 is made up of 13 amino acids.

The J gene is TRBJ2-5, the V gene TRBV7-7; no clear D. CDR1 and CDR2 (germline): SSHAT, FNYEAQ (reference sequence). This CDR3 contains 13 residues. With 5 bases removed from V and 7 bases from J, the gap between germline ends came to 14 bases. The CDR3 DNA reads as TGTGCCAGCAGCGCGGAAACTTCAGGGACCCAGTACTTC. This sequence encodes CASSAETSGTQYF.

In its sample, this clone was seen a few times. This chain joins TRBV7-2 and TRBJ2-3; the match to TRBD2 covers 9 bases. Looked up from germline, CDR1 is SGHTA and CDR2 is FQGNSA. V dropped 3 bases and J dropped 8; count of bases not matched to a gene: 6. The CDR3 length is 14 residues. The CDR3 loop reads CASSLRRGGGTQYF. The CDR3 DNA sequence: TGTGCCAGCAGCTTGCGGCGGGGGGGCGGTACGCAGTATTTT.

This clone was counted a single time. V and J are TRBV6-1 and TRBJ1-6; 9 bases align to TRBD1. Trimming took 6 bases from V and 8 from J; bases not matched to a gene: 2. The CDR3 covers 13 residues. Germline lookup yields CDR1 MNHNS and CDR2 SASEGT. The CDR3 here is CASSGQGYSPLHF. The CDR3, as DNA: TGTGCCAGCAGCGGACAGGGGTATTCACCCCTCCACTTT.

Here the CDR3 reads CASSYPEQETQYF. CDR3 DNA: TGTGCCAGCAGTTACCCGGAACAAGAGACCCAGTACTTC. The chain employs TRBV6-6 and TRBJ2-5; D is ambiguous. The germline V gene encodes CDR1 MNHNY and CDR2 SVGAGI (reference sequence). Trimming removed 2 bases from V and 2 bases from J, with 6 bases in between. The length of the CDR3 is 13 residues.

This rearrangement joins TRBV9 to TRBJ2-3; no firm D call. V was pared by 4 bases and J by 6 bases, with 12 bases between. Per the germline V gene, CDR1 is SGDLS and CDR2 is YYNGEE. This CDR3 is 13 amino acids long. The CDR3 coding sequence is TGTGCCAGCAGCCTCACGTACGGGGATACGCAGTATTTT. This gives the protein CASSLTYGDTQYF.

The chain uses TRBV9 and TRBJ1-2; 10 bases match TRBD1. J was trimmed by 5 bases and V by 10 bases; bases with no gene match: 2. Germline V gives CDR1 SGDLS, CDR2 YYNGEE. This CDR3 is built from 11 residues. The CDR3 loop is CASGQGYGYTF. In nucleotides, the CDR3 is TGTGCCTCGGGACAGGGGTATGGCTACACCTTC.

V gene TRBV30 combines with J gene TRBJ2-5, with D unclear. CDR1 and CDR2 (germline): GTSNPN, SVGIG (reference sequence). The V gene lost 3 bases and the J gene lost 1 base, with 3 bases spanning the gap. The length of the CDR3 is 11 residues. DNA for the CDR3: TGTGCCTGGAGCCCCCAAGAGACCCAGTACTTC. Translated: CAWSPQETQYF.

The chain links TRBV7-6 to TRBJ2-6, with D possibly matching TRBD2 (5 bases). The CDR3 loop spans 16 amino acids. CDR1 SGHVS and CDR2 FNYEAQ come from the germline V gene. Trimming pared 4 bases from V and 1 base from J, leaving 11 bases between. The CDR3 region has the DNA TGTGCCAGCAGCTCAATAGGCGGGTCTGGGGCCAACGTCCTGACTTTC. This codes for CASSSIGGSGANVLTF. The full variable domain, in which reference TRBV7-6 and TRBJ2-6 provide the parts outside the CDR3, is GAGVSQSPRYKVTKRGQDVALRCDPISGHVSLYWYRQALGQGPEFLTYFNYEAQQDKSGLPNDRFSAERPEGSISTLTIQRTEQRDSAMYRCASSSIGGSGANVLTFGAGSRLTVL.

The rearrangement uses TRBV19 and TRBJ2-4; maybe TRBD2 (5 bases). The CDR3 loop spans 11 amino acids. Germline values: CDR1 LNHDA, CDR2 SQIVND (reference sequence). CDR3 sequence reads: CVVAAKNIQYF. The CDR3 bases are TGTGTCGTAGCGGCCAAAAACATTCAGTACTTC.

The V and J genes are TRBV28 and TRBJ2-2; possible D gene TRBD1, 6 bases. V was clipped by 4 bases and J by 1 base, with 10 bases between them. The CDR3 extends over 15 amino acids. CDR1 and CDR2 (germline): MDHEN, SYDVKM. DNA of the CDR3: TGTGCCAGCAGTTCGCCAGGGGTGAACACCGGGGAGCTGTTTTTT. Translation gives CASSSPGVNTGELFF.

The CDR3 loop reads CASSYRTGNTEAFF. CDR3 coding DNA: TGTGCCAGCAGTTACAGGACAGGGAACACTGAAGCTTTCTTT. The V call is TRBV6-5, the J call TRBJ1-1, with 7 bases that match TRBD1. With V trimmed by 2 bases and J by 1 base, 1 base remained unmatched. Germline V gene data show CDR1 as MNHEY and CDR2 as SVGAGI. The CDR3 loop spans 14 amino acids.

The chain uses TRBV11-3 and TRBJ1-2, with a tentative D call TRBD1 (6 bases). CDR1 SGHNT and CDR2 YENEEA come from the germline V gene. Between the trimmed V and J ends, which lost 2 bases and 8 bases, there was a span of 9 bases. This CDR3 has 12 amino acids. CDR3 protein: CASSLHRDGYTF. The CDR3 DNA is TGTGCCAGCAGCTTACACAGGGACGGCTACACCTTC.

The chain combines TRBV20-1 with TRBJ1-4, with D uncertain. Germline CDR1 reads DFQATT; CDR2 reads SNEGSKA (reference sequence). Deletions cut 0 bases from V and 7 bases from J, with 3 bases between. The CDR3 contains 11 residues. The CDR3 sequence is CSARETEKLFF. CDR3 bases: TGCAGTGCTAGAGAGACTGAAAAACTGTTTTTT.

The V and J genes are TRBV7-9 and TRBJ1-3, with unresolved D. Trimming removed 1 base from V and 4 bases from J, with 5 bases in between. This CDR3 has 13 amino acids. CDR1 and CDR2 (germline): SEHNR, FQNEAQ (reference sequence). DNA of the CDR3: TGTGCCAGCAGCTTAGGACCGGGAAACACCATATATTTT. Protein product: CASSLGPGNTIYF.